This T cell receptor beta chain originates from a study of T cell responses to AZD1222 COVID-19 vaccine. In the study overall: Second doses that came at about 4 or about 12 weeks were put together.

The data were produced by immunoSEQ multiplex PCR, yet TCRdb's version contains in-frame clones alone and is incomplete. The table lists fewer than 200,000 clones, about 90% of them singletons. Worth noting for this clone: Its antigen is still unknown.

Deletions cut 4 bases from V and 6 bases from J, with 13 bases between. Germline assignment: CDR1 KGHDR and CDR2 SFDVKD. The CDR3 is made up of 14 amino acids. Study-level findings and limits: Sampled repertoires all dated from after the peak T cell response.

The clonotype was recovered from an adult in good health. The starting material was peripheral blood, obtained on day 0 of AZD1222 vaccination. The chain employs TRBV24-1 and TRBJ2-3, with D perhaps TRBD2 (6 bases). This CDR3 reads CATSDAGPPDTQYF. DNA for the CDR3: TGTGCCACCAGTGACGCGGGGCCCCCTGATACGCAGTATTTT.